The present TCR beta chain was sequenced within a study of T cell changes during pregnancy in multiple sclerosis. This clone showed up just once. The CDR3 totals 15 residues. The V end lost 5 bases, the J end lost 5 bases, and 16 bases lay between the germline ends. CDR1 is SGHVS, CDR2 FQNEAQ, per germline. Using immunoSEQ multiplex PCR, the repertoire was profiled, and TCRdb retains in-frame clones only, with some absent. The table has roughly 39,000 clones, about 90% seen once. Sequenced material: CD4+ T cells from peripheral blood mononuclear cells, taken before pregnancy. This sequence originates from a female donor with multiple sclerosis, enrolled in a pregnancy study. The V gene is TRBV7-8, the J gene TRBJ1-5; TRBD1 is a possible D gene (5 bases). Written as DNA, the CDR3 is TGTGCCAGCAGCCAGCAGGGATTGCGCGATCAGCCCCAGCATTTT. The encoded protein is CASSQQGLRDQPQHF.